This T cell receptor beta chain is from a study of T cell responses to AZD1222 COVID-19 vaccine. Study observations and caveats: Across spike, vaccine-associated CD4 TCRs were found, dominant at 160-218 and 743-854. Possibly, clonal diversity was underestimated; donors were largely white British and included more females. Without day 14 samples, only post-peak T cell repertoires were studied.

Clones were read by immunoSEQ multiplex PCR, and TCRdb kept only the in-frame ones, dropping some. Of approximately 100,000 clones listed, around 87% are singletons. Turning to this clone: Its target is unknown.

Analysis merged second doses at about 4 or about 12 weeks. This sequence was found in an adult who received the AZD1222 COVID-19 vaccine. The specimen comprised peripheral blood, sampled 28 days after the second AZD1222 dose.

The CDR3 nucleotides are TGTGCCAGCAGTTTCGGGCGAAATGCGGGATATGGCTACACCTTC. Amino acids: CASSFGRNAGYGYTF. The rearrangement links TRBV6-5 to TRBJ1-2, with D hard to call. Germline V gives CDR1 MNHEY, CDR2 SVGAGI. This CDR3 comprises 15 residues. V lost 4 bases to trimming and J lost 5 bases, with 17 bases between them.